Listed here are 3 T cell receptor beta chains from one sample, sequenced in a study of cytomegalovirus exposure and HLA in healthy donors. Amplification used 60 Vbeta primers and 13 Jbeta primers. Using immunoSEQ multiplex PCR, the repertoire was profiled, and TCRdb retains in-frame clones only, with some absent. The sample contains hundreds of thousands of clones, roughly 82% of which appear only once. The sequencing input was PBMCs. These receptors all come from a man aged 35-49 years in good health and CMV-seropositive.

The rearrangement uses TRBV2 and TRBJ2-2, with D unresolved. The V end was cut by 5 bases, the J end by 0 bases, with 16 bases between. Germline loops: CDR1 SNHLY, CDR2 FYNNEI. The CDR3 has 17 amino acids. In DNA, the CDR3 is TGTGCCAGCAGTCTCCTGAGTGGGCTTTCGAACACCGGGGAGCTGTTTTTT. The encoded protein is CASSLLSGLSNTGELFF.

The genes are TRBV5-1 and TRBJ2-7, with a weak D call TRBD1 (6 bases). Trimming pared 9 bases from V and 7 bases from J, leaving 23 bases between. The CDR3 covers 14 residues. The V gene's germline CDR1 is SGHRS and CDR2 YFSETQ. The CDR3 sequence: CATSTGWGNDEQYF. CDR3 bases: TGCGCCACTTCCACAGGGTGGGGGAATGATGAGCAGTACTTC.

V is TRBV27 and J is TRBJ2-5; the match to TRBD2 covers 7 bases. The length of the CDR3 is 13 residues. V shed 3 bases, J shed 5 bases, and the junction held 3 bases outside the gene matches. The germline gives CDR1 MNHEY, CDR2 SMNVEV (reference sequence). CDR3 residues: CASSFVGGETQYF. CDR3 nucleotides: TGTGCCAGCAGTTTTGTGGGAGGGGAGACCCAGTACTTC.